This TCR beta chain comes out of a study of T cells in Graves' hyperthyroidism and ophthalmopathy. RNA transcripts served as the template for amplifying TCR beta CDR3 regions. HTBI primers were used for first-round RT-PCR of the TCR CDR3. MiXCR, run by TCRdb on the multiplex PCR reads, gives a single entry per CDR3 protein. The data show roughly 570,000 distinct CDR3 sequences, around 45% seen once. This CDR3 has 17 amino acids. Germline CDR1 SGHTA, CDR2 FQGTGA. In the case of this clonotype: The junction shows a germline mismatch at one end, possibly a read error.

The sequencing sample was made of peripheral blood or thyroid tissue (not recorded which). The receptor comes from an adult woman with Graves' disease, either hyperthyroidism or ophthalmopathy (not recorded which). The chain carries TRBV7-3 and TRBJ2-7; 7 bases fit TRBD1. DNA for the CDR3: TGTGCCTGCAGCGTGGTGACCAGACAGGGTCGGGACTACGAGCAGTACTTC. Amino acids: CACSVVTRQGRDYEQYF.